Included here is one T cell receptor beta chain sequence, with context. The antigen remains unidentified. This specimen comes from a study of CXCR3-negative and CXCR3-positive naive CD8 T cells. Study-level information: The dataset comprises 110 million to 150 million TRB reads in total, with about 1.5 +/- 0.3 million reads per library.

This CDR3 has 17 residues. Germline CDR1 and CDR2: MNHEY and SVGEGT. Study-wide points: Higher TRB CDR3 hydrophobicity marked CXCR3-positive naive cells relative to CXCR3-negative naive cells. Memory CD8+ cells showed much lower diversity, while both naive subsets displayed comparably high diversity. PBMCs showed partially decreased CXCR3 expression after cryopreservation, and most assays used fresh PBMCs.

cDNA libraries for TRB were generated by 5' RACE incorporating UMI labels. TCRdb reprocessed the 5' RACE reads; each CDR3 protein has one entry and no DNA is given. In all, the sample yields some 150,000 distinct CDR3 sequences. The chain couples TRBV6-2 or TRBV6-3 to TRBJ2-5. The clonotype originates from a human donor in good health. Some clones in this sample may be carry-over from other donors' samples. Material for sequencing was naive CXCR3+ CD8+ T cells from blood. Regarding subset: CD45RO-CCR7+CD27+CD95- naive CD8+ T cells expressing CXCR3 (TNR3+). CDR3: CASSYSTDGPYGETQYF.